These 18 T cell receptor beta chains came from one sample sequenced in a study of blood T cell repertoires in COVID-19. Here immunoSEQ multiplex PCR was the method, and the copy in TCRdb shows in-frame clones only, minus some. The sample contains some 400,000 clones, 90% to 95% of which appear only once. Sequenced input: PBMCs or T cells enriched from blood (not recorded which). These receptors were obtained from a woman in her thirties or forties who had been exposed to COVID-19.

J is TRBJ1-2 and V is TRBV3-1 (or the pseudogene TRBV3-2); 8 positions match TRBD1. CDR1 and CDR2 from the germline V gene are LGHDT and YNNKEL (reference sequence). V lost 0 bases to trimming and J lost 4 bases; unmatched junction nucleotides: 10. CDR3 length: 17 amino acids. CDR3 sequence: CASSQDSWQGAAYGYTF. The CDR3, as DNA: TGTGCCAGCAGCCAAGATTCGTGGCAGGGGGCCGCCTATGGCTACACCTTC.

CDR3 in DNA: TGTGCCAGCAGCGTAGGCAACAGGGGGAGCACTGAAGCTTTCTTT. Protein sequence: CASSVGNRGSTEAFF. The chain uses TRBV9 and TRBJ1-1; 8 positions match TRBD1. This CDR3 comprises 15 residues. Trimming at V came to 0 bases and at J to 4 bases, leaving 5 bases not matched to a gene. Germline CDR1 and CDR2: SGDLS and YYNGEE.

This clone was seen more than once but under ten times. The J gene is TRBJ2-1, the V gene TRBV10-1, with unresolved D. Germline assignment: CDR1 WNHNN and CDR2 SYGVQD (reference sequence). V was pared by 2 bases and J by 7 bases, with 12 bases between. The CDR3 consists of 14 residues. Written as DNA, the CDR3 is TGCGCCAGCAGTGAGCGATACAGAGCAAATGAGCAGTTCTTC. It yields the protein CASSERYRANEQFF.

The rearrangement joins TRBV7-2 to TRBJ1-5; D uncertain. This CDR3 is built from 15 residues. Trimming pared 1 base from V and 0 bases from J, leaving 7 bases between. Per germline, CDR1 SGHTA and CDR2 FQGNSA. CDR3 protein: CASSLVPNSNQPQHF. The CDR3 region has the DNA TGTGCCAGCAGCTTAGTGCCTAATAGCAATCAGCCCCAGCATTTT.

V gene TRBV19 combines with J gene TRBJ1-1; D remains ambiguous. The germline gives CDR1 LNHDA, CDR2 SQIVND (reference sequence). The CDR3 consists of 14 residues. The germline V and J ends were trimmed by 0 bases and 4 bases, with 9 bases remaining between them. CDR3 region: CASSIDQRGTEAFF. CDR3 DNA sequence: TGTGCCAGTAGTATAGATCAACGGGGCACTGAAGCTTTCTTT.

The V gene is TRBV6-2 or TRBV6-3, the J gene TRBJ2-1; D unclear. With 2 bases removed from V and 0 bases from J, the gap between germline ends came to 14 bases. CDR1 and CDR2 from the germline V gene are MNHEY and SVGEGT. This CDR3 is 17 amino acids long. In DNA form, the CDR3 reads TGTGCCAGCAGTTACCCGACTCGATTCAGCTCCTACAATGAGCAGTTCTTC. Translation gives CASSYPTRFSSYNEQFF.

As DNA, the CDR3 is TGTGCCAGTAGTGTTCTCTGGACATCCTACGAGCAGTACTTC. Translating it yields CASSVLWTSYEQYF. V gene TRBV19 combines with J gene TRBJ2-7, with D possibly matching TRBD1 (5 bases). This CDR3 has 14 residues. V lost 5 bases to trimming and J lost 1 base, with 12 bases between them. Per germline, CDR1 LNHDA and CDR2 SQIVND (reference sequence).

The gene calls are TRBV7-2 and TRBJ2-1; TRBD2 is a possible D gene (5 bases). The CDR3 length is 15 residues. The V gene's germline CDR1 is SGHTA and CDR2 FQGNSA. Between the trimmed V and J ends, which lost 1 base and 7 bases, there was a span of 14 bases. Here the CDR3 DNA reads TGTGCCAGCAGCTTAGTGGAGAGGGCGGTTAATGAGCAGTTCTTC. It codes for CASSLVERAVNEQFF.

The chain carries TRBV15 and TRBJ2-1; tentative D call: TRBD2 (5 bases). Trimming removed 0 bases at V and 4 bases at J, with 7 bases between. The CDR3 sequence is 14 residues long. The germline V gene has CDR1 LNHNV and CDR2 YYDKDF (reference sequence). CDR3 DNA sequence: TGTGCCACCAGCAGAGATTCGGGGTACAATGAGCAGTTCTTC. Its protein product is CATSRDSGYNEQFF.

The chain joins TRBV5-5 to TRBJ1-1, with TRBD1 as a possible D gene (6 bases). Germline V gene lookup returns CDR1 SGHKS and CDR2 YYEKEE (reference sequence). The CDR3 consists of 17 residues. Trimming removed 3 bases from V and 6 bases from J, with 24 bases in between. The chain's CDR3 is CASSSFGSTGPGAEAFF. The DNA of the CDR3 is TGTGCCAGCAGCTCCTTTGGGTCGACGGGGCCAGGGGCTGAAGCTTTCTTT.

This clone was found once. The V call is TRBV5-1, the J call TRBJ1-1, with D maybe TRBD1 (6 bases). Trimming removed 2 bases from V and 0 bases from J, with 8 bases in between. Germline loops: CDR1 SGHRS, CDR2 YFSETQ. The CDR3 contains 14 residues. The DNA of the CDR3 is TGCGCCAGCAGCTTCGGACAGCTGAACACTGAAGCTTTCTTT. Translation: CASSFGQLNTEAFF.

V and J are TRBV15 and TRBJ2-7; a possible D gene is TRBD2 (6 bases). V lost 1 base and J 1 base, leaving 11 bases between the germline ends. From germline, CDR1 is LNHNV and CDR2 YYDKDF (reference sequence). The CDR3 is 15 residues long. CDR3 loop: CATSRGVGGSYEQYF. For the CDR3, the DNA is TGTGCCACCAGCAGAGGAGTCGGGGGTTCCTACGAGCAGTACTTC.

V and J are TRBV29-1 and TRBJ1-1; D is unclear. CDR1 and CDR2 (germline): SQVTM, ANQGSEA. The CDR3 sequence is 12 residues long. Trimming pared 4 bases from V and 8 bases from J, leaving 14 bases between. The CDR3 sequence: CSVGEAQLEAFF. CDR3 sequence (DNA): TGCAGCGTTGGCGAGGCTCAGCTAGAAGCTTTCTTT.

The chain links TRBV21-1 to TRBJ2-3; TRBD1 is the table's D call and was not checked against the DNA. TRBV21-1 is given as a pseudogene. The CDR3 is 18 amino acids. This CDR3 is CASSKCRGEDSHTDTQYF. The CDR3 DNA reads TGTGCCAGCAGCAAATGTCGCGGAGAGGACAGCCACACAGATACGCAGTATTTT.

The chain carries TRBV4-3 and TRBJ2-6; perhaps TRBD2 as D (7 bases). V was pared by 1 base and J by 0 bases, with 16 bases between. The CDR3 length is 19 residues. Looked up from germline, CDR1 is LGHNA and CDR2 is YSLEER. The CDR3 region is CASSQVTGGRGSGANVLTF. CDR3 DNA sequence: TGCGCCAGCAGCCAAGTTACGGGGGGCAGGGGCTCTGGGGCCAACGTCCTGACTTTC.

V and J are TRBV29-1 and TRBJ1-2; D is uncertain. Germline CDR1 reads SQVTM; CDR2 reads ANQGSEA. The V and J ends lost 0 bases and 7 bases respectively, with 12 bases between them. The CDR3 loop spans 13 amino acids. CDR3 DNA sequence: TGCAGCGTTGAAGATAGGTCGAGGGCTGGCTACACCTTC. Amino acids: CSVEDRSRAGYTF.

The V gene is TRBV24-1, the J gene TRBJ1-5; 8 positions match TRBD1. Per the germline V gene, CDR1 is KGHDR and CDR2 is SFDVKD. The J segment lost 4 bases and the V segment lost 6 bases, leaving 10 bases of the junction unmatched. The CDR3 has 16 residues. The DNA of the CDR3 is TGTGCCACCAGTACAGGGGGAATGGAAGAAAATCAGCCCCAGCATTTT. Translating it yields CATSTGGMEENQPQHF.

V and J are TRBV7-9 and TRBJ1-5; D perhaps matches TRBD1 (5 bases). This CDR3 spans 14 amino acids. V dropped 1 base and J dropped 5 bases, with 9 bases sitting between them. The germline V gene encodes CDR1 SEHNR and CDR2 FQNEAQ (reference sequence). CDR3 in amino acids: CASSLEGHDQPQHF. The CDR3 DNA follows: TGTGCCAGCAGCTTAGAGGGGCACGATCAGCCCCAGCATTTT.